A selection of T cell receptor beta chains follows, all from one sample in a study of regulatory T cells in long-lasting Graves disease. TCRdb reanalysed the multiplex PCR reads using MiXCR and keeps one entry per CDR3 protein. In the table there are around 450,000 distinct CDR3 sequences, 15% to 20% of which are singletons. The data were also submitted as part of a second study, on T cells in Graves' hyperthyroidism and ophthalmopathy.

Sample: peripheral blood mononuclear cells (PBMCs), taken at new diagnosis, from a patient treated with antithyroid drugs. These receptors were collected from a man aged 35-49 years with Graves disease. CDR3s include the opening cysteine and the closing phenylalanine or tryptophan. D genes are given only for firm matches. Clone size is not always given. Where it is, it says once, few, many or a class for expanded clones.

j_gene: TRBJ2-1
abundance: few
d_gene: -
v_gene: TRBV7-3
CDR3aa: CASSLGLPWDEQFF
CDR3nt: TGTGCCAGCAGCCTCGGACTACCATGGGATGAGCAGTTCTTC

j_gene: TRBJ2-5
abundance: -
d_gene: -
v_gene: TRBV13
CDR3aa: CASSEMGRETQYF
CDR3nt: TGTGCCAGCAGTGAAATGGGTAGGGAGACCCAGTACTTC

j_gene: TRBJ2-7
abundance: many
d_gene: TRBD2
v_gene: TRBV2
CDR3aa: CASSESGGSGRVFPSYEQYF
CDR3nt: TGTGCCAGCAGTGAAAGTGGGGGTAGCGGGAGGGTTTTCCCATCCTACGAGCAGTACTTC

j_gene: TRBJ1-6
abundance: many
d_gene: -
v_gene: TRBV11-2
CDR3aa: CASRALGVNSPLHF
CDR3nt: TGTGCCAGCAGAGCTCTCGGTGTAAATTCACCCCTCCACTTT

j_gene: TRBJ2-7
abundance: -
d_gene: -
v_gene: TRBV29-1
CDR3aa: CSVTARGYEQYF
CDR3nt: TGCAGCGTTACGGCTCGTGGGTACGAGCAGTACTTC

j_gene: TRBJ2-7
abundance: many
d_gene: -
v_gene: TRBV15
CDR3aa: CATSRAPAGGSYEQYF
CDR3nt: TGTGCCACCAGCAGAGCACCGGCAGGCGGCTCCTACGAGCAGTACTTC

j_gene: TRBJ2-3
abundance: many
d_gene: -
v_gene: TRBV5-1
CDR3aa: CASSLEGFLDTQYF
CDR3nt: TGCGCCAGCAGCTTGGAGGGTTTTCTGGATACGCAGTATTTT

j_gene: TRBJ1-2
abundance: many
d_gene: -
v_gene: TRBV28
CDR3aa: CASTGPMPHGKNYGYTF
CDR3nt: TGTGCCAGCACGGGACCGATGCCCCACGGGAAGAACTATGGCTACACCTTC

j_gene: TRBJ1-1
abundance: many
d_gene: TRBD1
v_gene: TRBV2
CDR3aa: CASSEAGGGTEAFF
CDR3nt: TGTGCCAGCAGTGAAGCAGGGGGCGGCACTGAAGCTTTCTTT

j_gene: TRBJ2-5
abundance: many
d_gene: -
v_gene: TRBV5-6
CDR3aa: CASSLAGRGVETQYF
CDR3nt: TGTGCCAGCAGCTTGGCCGGGCGAGGTGTAGAGACCCAGTACTTC

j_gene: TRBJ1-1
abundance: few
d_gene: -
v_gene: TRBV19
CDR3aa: CASSIAVNTEAFF
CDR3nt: TGTGCCAGTAGTATAGCTGTGAACACTGAAGCTTTCTTT

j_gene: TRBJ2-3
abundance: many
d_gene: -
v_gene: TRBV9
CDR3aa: CASSVERADTQYF
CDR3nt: TGTGCCAGCAGCGTAGAACGGGCAGATACGCAGTATTTT

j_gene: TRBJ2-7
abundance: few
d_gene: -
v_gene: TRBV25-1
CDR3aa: CASSGGESQASEQYF
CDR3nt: TGTGCCAGCAGTGGGGGTGAAAGCCAGGCAAGCGAGCAGTACTTC

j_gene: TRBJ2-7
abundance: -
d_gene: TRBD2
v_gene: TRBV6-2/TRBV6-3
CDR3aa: CASTPGTSSEQYF
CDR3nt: TGTGCCAGCACTCCAGGGACTAGCTCCGAGCAGTACTTC

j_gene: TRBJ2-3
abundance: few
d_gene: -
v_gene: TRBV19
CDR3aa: CASSINIARGDTQYF
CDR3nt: TGTGCCAGTAGTATCAACATCGCCAGAGGGGATACGCAGTATTTT

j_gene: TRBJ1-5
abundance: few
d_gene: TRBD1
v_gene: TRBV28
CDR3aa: CASSLRSGQGGQPQHF
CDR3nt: TGTGCCAGCAGTTTAAGGTCGGGACAGGGCGGTCAGCCCCAGCATTTT